These T cell receptor beta chains were read from a single sample in a study of T cells after yellow fever vaccination. In TCRdb, the 5' RACE reads were re-called with MiXCR into one record per CDR3 protein. This repertoire shows about 370,000 distinct CDR3 sequences, 11% found once; its top ten account for more than 15%. Specimen: PBMCs, collected on the day of the first yellow fever vaccination. Receptor source: a man between 18 and 29 years old who received the YFV17D yellow fever vaccine. The CDR3 runs from the conserved cysteine through the conserved F or W. Fields, in order: V gene, D gene, J gene, clone size, CDR3 protein, CDR3 DNA. D genes are given only for firm matches. A clone size is listed for some rows: how often the clone was seen (once, few, many), or a class if it is expanded.

>TRBV4-1|NA|TRBJ2-7|NA
CASSQERRGDSYEQYF
TGCGCCAGCAGCCAAGAGAGGAGGGGGGACTCCTACGAGCAGTACTTC
>TRBV29-1|NA|TRBJ1-1|NA
CSGVGVNTEAFF
TGCAGCGGGGTCGGGGTGAACACTGAAGCTTTCTTT
>TRBV3-1|TRBD1|TRBJ2-7|few
CASSQDKKIGDRSYEQYF
TGTGCCAGCAGCCAAGATAAGAAAATCGGGGACAGGTCCTACGAGCAGTACTTC
>TRBV5-5|NA|TRBJ1-2|NA
CASSRGPDHTNNYGYTF
TGTGCCAGCTCCAGGGGCCCCGATCACACCAATAACTATGGCTACACCTTC
>TRBV5-1|NA|TRBJ1-1|NA
CASSLAGRSMAFF
TGCGCCAGCAGCTTGGCAGGGAGGAGTATGGCTTTCTTT
>TRBV7-2|NA|TRBJ2-7|NA
CASSPRGPTSYEQYF
TGTGCCAGCAGCCCACGCGGGCCAACCTCCTACGAGCAGTACTTC
>TRBV4-1|TRBD1|TRBJ2-2|few
CASSHGQGFTGELFF
TGCGCCAGCAGCCACGGACAGGGATTCACCGGGGAGCTGTTTTTT
>TRBV5-4|NA|TRBJ1-1|NA
CASSSNRMGHGNTEAFF
TGTGCCAGCAGCTCCAACCGAATGGGACATGGGAACACTGAAGCTTTCTTT
>TRBV12-3/TRBV12-4|NA|TRBJ2-1|few
CASSSAWINEQFF
TGTGCCAGCAGTTCCGCCTGGATCAATGAGCAGTTCTTC
>TRBV3-1|NA|TRBJ1-2|NA
CASSQEQRGYGYTF
TGTGCCAGCAGCCAAGAACAGAGGGGCTATGGCTACACCTTC
>TRBV7-6|NA|TRBJ1-1|NA
CASSLWQNTEAFF
TGTGCCAGCAGCTTGTGGCAGAACACTGAAGCTTTCTTT
>TRBV24-1|NA|TRBJ2-1|NA
CATSETHRDPYNEQFF
TGTGCCACCAGTGAAACCCACAGGGACCCCTACAATGAGCAGTTCTTC
>TRBV7-8|TRBD2|TRBJ2-3|few
CASSFQRGSTDTQYF
TGTGCCAGCAGCTTCCAGCGGGGGAGCACAGATACGCAGTATTTT
>TRBV10-2|NA|TRBJ1-2|few
CASTGPRTEYGYTF
TGCGCCAGCACTGGGCCCAGGACAGAGTATGGCTACACCTTC
>TRBV20-1|TRBD1|TRBJ1-4|many
CSARARGVMRSEKLFF
TGCAGTGCTAGGGCCAGGGGGGTTATGCGAAGTGAAAAACTGTTTTTT
>TRBV5-8|NA|TRBJ2-3|NA
CASGRYVLTDTQYF
TGTGCCAGCGGAAGATACGTACTCACAGATACGCAGTATTTT
>TRBV6-1|TRBD1|TRBJ1-6|NA
CASSTGQGGRHHF
TGTGCCAGCAGCACCGGACAGGGGGGAAGACACCACTTT
>TRBV4-2|TRBD2|TRBJ2-5|many
CASSPLAGGPETQYF
TGTGCCAGCAGCCCCCTAGCGGGGGGGCCGGAGACCCAGTACTTC
>TRBV5-1|TRBD1|TRBJ1-2|NA
CASRGQGSNYGYTF
TGCGCCAGCAGAGGACAGGGAAGTAACTATGGCTACACCTTC
>TRBV10-1|TRBD2|TRBJ2-3|few
CASSERPPLAGGRTDTQYF
TGCGCCAGCAGTGAGAGGCCTCCCTTAGCGGGGGGCCGCACAGATACGCAGTATTTT
>TRBV5-5|NA|TRBJ2-4|few
CASSLFETHPDGQYF
TGTGCCAGCAGCTTGTTCGAGACTCACCCCGACGGTCAGTACTTC
>TRBV4-3|NA|TRBJ2-2|few
CASSQVARANTGELFF
TGCGCCAGCAGCCAAGTCGCCAGGGCGAACACCGGGGAGCTGTTTTTT
>TRBV27|NA|TRBJ2-7|NA
CASRGGSDYEQYF
TGTGCCAGCAGGGGAGGCTCGGACTACGAGCAGTACTTC
>TRBV7-7|NA|TRBJ2-3|many
CASSVLAATDTQYF
TGTGCCAGCAGCGTACTCGCTGCCACAGATACGCAGTATTTT
>TRBV4-3|TRBD1|TRBJ1-5|few
CASSQDWQGAYQPQHF
TGCGCCAGCAGCCAAGATTGGCAGGGGGCATATCAGCCCCAGCATTTT
>TRBV6-5|NA|TRBJ2-5|NA
CASSWVTHQETQYF
TGTGCCAGCAGTTGGGTCACACACCAAGAGACCCAGTACTTC
>TRBV5-4|NA|TRBJ2-5|few
CASTKGDSQETQYF
TGTGCCAGCACCAAAGGGGACTCGCAAGAGACCCAGTACTTC
>TRBV28|TRBD2|TRBJ2-3|few
CASSLSRWTRLAGGDMDTQYF
TGTGCCAGCAGTTTGAGCCGCTGGACCAGACTAGCGGGGGGGGATATGGATACGCAGTATTTT
>TRBV5-1|NA|TRBJ1-1|many
CASSLWTENQSEAFF
TGCGCCAGCAGCCTATGGACAGAAAACCAATCTGAAGCTTTCTTT
>TRBV29-1|NA|TRBJ1-1|NA
CSVWDTETFF
TGCAGCGTTTGGGACACTGAAACTTTCTTT
>TRBV20-1|NA|TRBJ2-2|NA
CSASTAATTGELFF
TGCAGTGCCTCCACCGCTGCGACCACCGGGGAGCTGTTTTTT
>TRBV5-1|TRBD1|TRBJ2-1|NA
CASSSRGTGGNNEQFF
TGCGCCAGCAGCTCCCGGGGGACAGGGGGTAACAATGAGCAGTTCTTC
>TRBV5-1|NA|TRBJ2-5|many
CASSLSQGAVSYF
TGCGCCAGCAGCTTATCGCAGGGCGCGGTATCTTACTTC
>TRBV5-1|NA|TRBJ1-5|few
CASSLVAGEAPQHF
TGCGCCAGCAGCTTGGTAGCAGGGGAAGCGCCCCAGCATTTT
>TRBV9|TRBD2|TRBJ2-2|few
CASSVDGLAAGELFF
TGTGCCAGCAGCGTAGATGGACTAGCGGCCGGGGAGCTGTTTTTT
>TRBV28|TRBD2|TRBJ2-3|NA
CASSFAGLAGGHDTQYF
TGTGCCAGCAGTTTTGCTGGACTAGCGGGGGGTCATGATACGCAGTATTTT
>TRBV5-4|TRBD2|TRBJ2-1|NA
CASSPWGGYNEQFF
TGTGCCAGCAGCCCTTGGGGGGGTTACAATGAGCAGTTCTTC
>TRBV6-1|TRBD2|TRBJ2-3|few
CASMRVTLGLAGDTQYF
TGTGCCAGCATGAGGGTCACATTGGGACTAGCAGGGGATACGCAGTATTTT
>TRBV20-1|TRBD1|TRBJ2-7|NA
CSARDRDRGGNEQYF
TGCAGTGCTAGGGACCGGGACAGGGGAGGGAACGAGCAGTACTTC
>TRBV7-2|TRBD1|TRBJ1-2|many
CASSSYRDSYGYTF
TGTGCCAGCAGCTCATACCGGGACAGCTATGGCTACACCTTC
>TRBV4-2|NA|TRBJ1-6|few
CASSRTEIYNSPLHF
TGTGCCAGCAGCCGGACCGAGATCTATAATTCACCCCTCCACTTT
>TRBV11-3|TRBD2|TRBJ2-3|few
CASSSGTSLDTQYF
TGTGCCAGCAGCTCCGGGACTAGTTTAGATACGCAGTATTTT
>TRBV6-1|NA|TRBJ1-1|few
CASSEPDKPLMNTEAFF
TGTGCCAGCAGTGAGCCGGACAAGCCGCTCATGAACACTGAAGCTTTCTTT